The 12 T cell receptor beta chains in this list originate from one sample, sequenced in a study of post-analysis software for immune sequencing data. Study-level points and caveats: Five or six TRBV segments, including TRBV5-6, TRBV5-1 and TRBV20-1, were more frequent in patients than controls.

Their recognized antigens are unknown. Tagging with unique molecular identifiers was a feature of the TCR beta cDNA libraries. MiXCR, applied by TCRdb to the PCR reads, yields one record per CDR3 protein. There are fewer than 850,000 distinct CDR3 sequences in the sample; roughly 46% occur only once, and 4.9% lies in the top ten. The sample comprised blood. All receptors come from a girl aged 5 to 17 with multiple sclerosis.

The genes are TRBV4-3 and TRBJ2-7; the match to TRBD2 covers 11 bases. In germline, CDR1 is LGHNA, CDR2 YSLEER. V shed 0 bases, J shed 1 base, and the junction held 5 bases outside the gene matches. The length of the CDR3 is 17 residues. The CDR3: CASSQDPTSGSSYEQYF. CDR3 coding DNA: TGCGCCAGCAGCCAAGATCCCACTAGCGGGAGTTCCTACGAGCAGTACTTC.

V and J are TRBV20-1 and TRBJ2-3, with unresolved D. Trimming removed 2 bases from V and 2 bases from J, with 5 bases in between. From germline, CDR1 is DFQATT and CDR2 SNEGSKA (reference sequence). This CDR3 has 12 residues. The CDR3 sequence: CSARSVTDTQYF. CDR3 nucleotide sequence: TGCAGTGCTAGATCAGTCACAGATACGCAGTATTTT.

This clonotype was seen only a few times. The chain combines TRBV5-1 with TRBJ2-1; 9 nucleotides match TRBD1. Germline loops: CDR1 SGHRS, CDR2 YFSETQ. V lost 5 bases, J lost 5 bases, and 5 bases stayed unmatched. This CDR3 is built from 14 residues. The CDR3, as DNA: TGCGCCAGCAGAGCCGGGACAGGGAACAATGAGCAGTTCTTC. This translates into CASRAGTGNNEQFF. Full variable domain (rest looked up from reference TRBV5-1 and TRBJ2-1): KAGVTQTPRYLIKTRGQQVTLSCSPISGHRSVSWYQQTPGQGLQFLFEYFSETQRNKGNFPGRFSGRQFSNSRSEMNVSTLELGDSALYLCASRAGTGNNEQFFGPGTRLTVL.

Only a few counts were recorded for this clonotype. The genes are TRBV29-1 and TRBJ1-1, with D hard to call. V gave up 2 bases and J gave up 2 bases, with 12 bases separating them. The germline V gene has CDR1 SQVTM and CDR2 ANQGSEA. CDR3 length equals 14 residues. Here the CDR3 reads CSVELWAANTEAFF. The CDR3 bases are TGCAGCGTTGAACTATGGGCCGCAAACACTGAAGCTTTCTTT. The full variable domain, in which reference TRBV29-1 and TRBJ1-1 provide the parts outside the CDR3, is SAVISQKPSRDICQRGTSLTIQCQVDSQVTMMFWYRQQPGQSLTLIATANQGSEATYESGFVIDKFPISRPNLTFSTLTVSNMSPEDSSIYLCSVELWAANTEAFFGQGTRLTVV.

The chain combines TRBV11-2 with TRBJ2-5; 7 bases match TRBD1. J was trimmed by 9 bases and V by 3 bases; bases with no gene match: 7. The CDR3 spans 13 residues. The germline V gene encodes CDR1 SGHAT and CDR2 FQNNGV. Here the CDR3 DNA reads TGTGCCAGCAGCTTCCGGACAGGATGGGCCCAGTACTTC. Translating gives CASSFRTGWAQYF.

The CDR3 is CASSEARGTGVRKLFF. CDR3 in DNA: TGTGCCAGCAGCGAAGCACGGGGGACGGGAGTCAGAAAACTGTTTTTT. The chain uses TRBV7-8 and TRBJ1-4; D is possibly TRBD1 (5 bases). Germline V gene data show CDR1 as SGHVS and CDR2 as FQNEAQ. The CDR3 has 16 residues. Trimming pared 5 bases from V and 10 bases from J, leaving 23 bases between.

CDR3 DNA: TGTGCCACCAGCAGAACCCGACAGGGCTCGCAGCCCCAGCATTTT. It codes for CATSRTRQGSQPQHF. The chain links TRBV15 to TRBJ1-5; TRBD1 aligns across 7 bases. V lost 2 bases to trimming and J lost 7 bases; unmatched junction nucleotides: 8. This CDR3 is 15 amino acids long. CDR1 and CDR2 (germline): LNHNV, YYDKDF (reference sequence).

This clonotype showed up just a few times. The CDR3 coding sequence is TGTGCCATCTTGCGGGAGGGCCGTTACAATGAGCAGTTCTTC. Its translation is CAILREGRYNEQFF. The gene calls are TRBV10-3 and TRBJ2-1, with 9 bases matching TRBD2. The CDR3 has 14 amino acids. CDR1 is ENHRY and CDR2 is SYGVKD in the germline V gene. V dropped 8 bases and J dropped 4; count of bases not matched to a gene: 6.

The CDR3 DNA reads as TGCAGTGCTAGAGACACGATCGGGACGGGGGACTCCTACGAGCAGTACTTC. Its translation is CSARDTIGTGDSYEQYF. V is TRBV20-1 and J is TRBJ2-7; tentatively, D is TRBD2 (6 bases). Germline V gives CDR1 DFQATT, CDR2 SNEGSKA (reference sequence). The CDR3 sequence is 17 residues long. The V gene lost 0 bases and the J gene lost 0 bases, with 18 bases spanning the gap.

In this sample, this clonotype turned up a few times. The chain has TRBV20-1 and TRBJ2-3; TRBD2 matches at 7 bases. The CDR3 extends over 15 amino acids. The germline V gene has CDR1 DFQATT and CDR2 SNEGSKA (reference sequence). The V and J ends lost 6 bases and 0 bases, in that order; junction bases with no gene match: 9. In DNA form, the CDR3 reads TGCAGTGCGGAGGCGCGGGAGAAAAGCACAGATACGCAGTATTTT. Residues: CSAEAREKSTDTQYF.

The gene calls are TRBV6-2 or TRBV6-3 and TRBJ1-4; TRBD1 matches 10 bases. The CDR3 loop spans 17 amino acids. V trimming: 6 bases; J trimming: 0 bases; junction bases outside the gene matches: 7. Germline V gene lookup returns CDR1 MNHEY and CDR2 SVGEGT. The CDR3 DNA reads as TGTGCCAGCAGCCCCGGGACAGGGGTATCAACTAATGAAAAACTGTTTTTT. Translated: CASSPGTGVSTNEKLFF.

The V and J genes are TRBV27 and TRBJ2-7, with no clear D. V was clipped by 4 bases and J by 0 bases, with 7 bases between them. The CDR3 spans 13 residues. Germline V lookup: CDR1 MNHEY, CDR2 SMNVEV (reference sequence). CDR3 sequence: CASSSLSSYEQYF. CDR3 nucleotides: TGTGCCAGCAGTTCCCTCAGCTCCTACGAGCAGTACTTC.